This record concerns one T cell receptor beta chain sequence. What this receptor recognizes is not known. Base quality data are lacking; no much larger clone is found one base away. The data belong to a study of brain T cells in children with intractable seizures listed by TCRdb under 2021. About the investigation overall: A NanoString immunology panel was first used to screen resected brain tissue from 53 pediatric epilepsy surgery cases for immune gene transcripts. Among the roughly twelve selected surgery cases, eight also had pre-surgery blood sequenced, leaving four with brain tissue only.

V and J are trimmed by 5 bases and 2 bases, and the gene matches miss 4 bases of the junction. The CDR3 spans 13 residues, from the cysteine through the phenylalanine. Only the CDR3 DNA stays, 39 bases, in frame from base 1. The germline V gene encodes CDR1 GTSNPN and CDR2 SVGIG (reference sequence). TCR beta chain sequences were generated from genomic DNA using the immunoSEQ assay. In the original analysis: Any CDR3 sequence that did not begin with the conserved framework cysteine at position 104 was removed by hand. To get clonality, the normalized Shannon's Diversity Index was subtracted from one, giving values from 0 (maximal diversity) to 1 (oligoclonal). Chi-squared comparison-of-proportions tests were used to check whether the frequency of the same CDR3 differed between samples, for example brain versus blood. Public clonotypes were found by searching immuneACCESS, and the VDJdb browser was used to assess similarity to known antiviral clonotypes. As stored in TCRdb, this immuneACCESS dataset retains in-frame rearrangements with V and J assigned. A fraction of the clones does not appear; measured against another copy, unresolved V genes explain less than half of the discrepancy, and the remainder lacks a known reason. V and J calls plus clone size are reproduced from that table; the DNA served to infer D and trimming. The sample table shows about 340,000 clones, and over 90% are seen once. The top ten clones comprise 5% to 7% of the sample.

Broader findings and caveats from the paper: Viral specificity was inferred only from CDR3 sequence similarity, and patients' HCMV serostatus was unknown. Because pre- and post-surgery blood were sequenced to different depths, clones absent from the pre-surgery sample may reflect undersampling.

The time point label on this specimen signifies: blood from clinic visit 5 months post-surgery; TSC patient then seizure free. Surgery cases with the highest brain T cell transcript signatures were selected for TCR beta chain sequencing of brain tissue and, where available, blood. Prior to surgery, the patients had been treated with at least one anti-epileptic drug. The TCR-sequenced patients were children whose drug-resistant epilepsy was caused by tuberous sclerosis complex, focal cortical dysplasia, Rasmussen encephalitis or hemimegalencephaly. The Monarch genomic DNA purification kit was used to extract bulk genomic DNA from unsorted brain tissue and whole blood.

The V gene is TRBV30 and the J gene is TRBJ2-7; 9 central nucleotides agree with TRBD1. The starting material was peripheral blood, obtained less than 6 months after surgery. The clonotype was recovered from a boy younger than two with tuberous sclerosis and intractable seizures. The CDR3 in this case is CAWGGTGPYEQYF. The bases read TGTGCCTGGGGGGGGACAGGGCCCTACGAGCAGTACTTC.